Detailed here is one TCR beta chain. This CDR3 is also generated by other DNA sequences in the sample. This sample stems from a study of blood T cell repertoires in COVID-19. Study-level information: The United States, Italy and Spain supplied acute and convalescent COVID-19 samples. T cells, B-cell-depleted T cells, or PBMCs supplied cDNA or gDNA.

TCRdb keeps only in-frame clones here, not all; method: immunoSEQ multiplex PCR. The table has roughly 230,000 clones, around 88% seen once. Trimming stripped 3 bases from V and 4 bases from J, with 4 bases between. There are 11 residues in the CDR3. J is TRBJ2-7 and V is TRBV12-3 or TRBV12-4; D is ambiguous. The sequenced material came from peripheral blood. The sequence derives from a middle-aged man with active or convalescent COVID-19. The CDR3: CASSFGYEQYF. CDR3 DNA sequence: TGTGCCAGCAGTTTCGGGTACGAGCAGTACTTC.